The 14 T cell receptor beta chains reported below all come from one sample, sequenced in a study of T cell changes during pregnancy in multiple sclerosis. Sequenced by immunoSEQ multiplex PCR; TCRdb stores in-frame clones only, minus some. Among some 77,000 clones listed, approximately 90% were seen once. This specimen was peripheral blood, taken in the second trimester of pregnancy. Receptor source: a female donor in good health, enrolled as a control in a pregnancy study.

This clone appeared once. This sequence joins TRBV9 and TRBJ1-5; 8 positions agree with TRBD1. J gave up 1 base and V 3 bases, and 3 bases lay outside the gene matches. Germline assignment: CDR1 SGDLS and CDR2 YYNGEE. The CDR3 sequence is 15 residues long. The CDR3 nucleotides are TGTGCCAGCAGCGCAAACAGGGGGAGCAATCAGCCCCAGCATTTT. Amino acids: CASSANRGSNQPQHF.

The CDR3 is CASGGAYEGYTF. The CDR3 coding sequence is TGTGCCAGCGGAGGGGCCTACGAGGGCTACACCTTC. This chain connects TRBV19 to TRBJ1-2; D might be TRBD1 (5 bases). The V gene lost 9 bases and the J gene lost 8 bases, with 16 bases spanning the gap. Germline V lookup: CDR1 LNHDA, CDR2 SQIVND (reference sequence). CDR3 length equals 12 residues.

The CDR3 bases are TGTGCCAGCCTAATTTCAGGGGGCGGCGGTGGCTACACCTTC. This codes for CASLISGGGGGYTF. The rearrangement uses TRBV2 and TRBJ1-2; 8 bases line up with TRBD1. V was pared by 8 bases and J by 7 bases, with 12 bases of the junction left unmatched. The CDR3 contains 14 residues. CDR1 and CDR2 (germline): SNHLY, FYNNEI.

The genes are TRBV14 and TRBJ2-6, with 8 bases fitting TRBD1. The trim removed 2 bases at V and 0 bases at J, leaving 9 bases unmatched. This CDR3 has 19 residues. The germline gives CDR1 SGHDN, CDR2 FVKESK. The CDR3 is CASSQTGTGSFSGANVLTF. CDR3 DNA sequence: TGTGCCAGCAGCCAAACAGGGACAGGTTCGTTCTCTGGGGCCAACGTCCTGACTTTC.

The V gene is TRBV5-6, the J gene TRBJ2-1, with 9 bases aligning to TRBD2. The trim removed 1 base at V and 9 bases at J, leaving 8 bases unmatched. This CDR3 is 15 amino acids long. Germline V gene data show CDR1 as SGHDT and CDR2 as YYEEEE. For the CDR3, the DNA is TGTGCCAGCAGCTTGTTGGCGGGGGGGCATACTGAGCAGTTCTTC. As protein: CASSLLAGGHTEQFF.

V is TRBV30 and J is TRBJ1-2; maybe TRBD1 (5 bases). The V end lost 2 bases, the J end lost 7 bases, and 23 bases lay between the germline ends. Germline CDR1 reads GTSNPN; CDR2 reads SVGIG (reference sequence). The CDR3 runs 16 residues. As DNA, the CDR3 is TGTGCCTGGAGTCCCGGGGGGGGGAACCCAAAGGGTGGCTACACCTTC. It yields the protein CAWSPGGGNPKGGYTF.

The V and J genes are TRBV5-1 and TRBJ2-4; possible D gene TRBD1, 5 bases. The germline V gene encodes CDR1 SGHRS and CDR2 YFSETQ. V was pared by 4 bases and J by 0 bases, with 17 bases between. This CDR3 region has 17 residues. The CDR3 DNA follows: TGCGCCAGCAGCACAGGTGACAACTCCTTAGCCAAAAACATTCAGTACTTC. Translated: CASSTGDNSLAKNIQYF.

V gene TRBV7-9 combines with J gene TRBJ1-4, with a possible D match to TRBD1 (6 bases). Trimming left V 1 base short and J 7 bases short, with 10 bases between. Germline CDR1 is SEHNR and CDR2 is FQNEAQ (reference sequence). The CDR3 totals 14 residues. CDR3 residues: CASSLEGVREKLFF. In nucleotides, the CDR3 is TGTGCCAGCAGCTTAGAGGGGGTGCGTGAAAAACTGTTTTTT.

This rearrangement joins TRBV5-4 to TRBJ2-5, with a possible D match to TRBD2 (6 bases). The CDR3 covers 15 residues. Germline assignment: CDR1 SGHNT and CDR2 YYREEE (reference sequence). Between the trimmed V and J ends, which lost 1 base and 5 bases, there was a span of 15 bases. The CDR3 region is CASSLKKAGMETQYF. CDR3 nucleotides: TGTGCCAGCAGCTTGAAGAAAGCGGGTATGGAGACCCAGTACTTC.

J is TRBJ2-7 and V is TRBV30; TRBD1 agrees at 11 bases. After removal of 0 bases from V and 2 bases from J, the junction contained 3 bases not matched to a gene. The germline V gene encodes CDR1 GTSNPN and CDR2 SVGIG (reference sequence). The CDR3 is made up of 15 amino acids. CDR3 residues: CAWSVLDRGPYEQYF. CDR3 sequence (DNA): TGTGCCTGGAGTGTCCTGGACAGGGGGCCCTACGAGCAGTACTTC. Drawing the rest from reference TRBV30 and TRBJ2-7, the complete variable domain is SQTIHQWPATLVQPVGSPLSLECTVEGTSNPNLYWYRQAAGRGLQLLFYSVGIGQISSEVPQNLSASRPQDRQFILSSKKLLLSDSGFYLCAWSVLDRGPYEQYFGPGTRLTVT.

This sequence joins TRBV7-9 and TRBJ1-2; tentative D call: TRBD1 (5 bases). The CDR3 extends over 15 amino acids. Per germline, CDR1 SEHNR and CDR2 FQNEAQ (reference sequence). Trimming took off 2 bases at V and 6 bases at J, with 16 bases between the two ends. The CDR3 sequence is CASSLKAGQSNGYTF. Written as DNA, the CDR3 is TGTGCCAGCAGCTTAAAGGCGGGGCAGTCTAATGGCTACACCTTC.

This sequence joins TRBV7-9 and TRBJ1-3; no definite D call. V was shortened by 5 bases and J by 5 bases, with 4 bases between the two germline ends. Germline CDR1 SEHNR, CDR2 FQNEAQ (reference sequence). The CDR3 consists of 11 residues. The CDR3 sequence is CASSLRNTIYF. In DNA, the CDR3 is TGTGCCAGCAGCCTACGAAACACCATATATTTT.

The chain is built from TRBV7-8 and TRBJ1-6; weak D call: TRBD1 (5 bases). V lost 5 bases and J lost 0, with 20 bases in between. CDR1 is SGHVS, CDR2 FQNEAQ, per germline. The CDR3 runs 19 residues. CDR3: CASSITGTQGSSYNSPLHF. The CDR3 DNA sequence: TGTGCCAGCAGCATAACCGGGACTCAGGGAAGCTCCTATAATTCACCCCTCCACTTT.

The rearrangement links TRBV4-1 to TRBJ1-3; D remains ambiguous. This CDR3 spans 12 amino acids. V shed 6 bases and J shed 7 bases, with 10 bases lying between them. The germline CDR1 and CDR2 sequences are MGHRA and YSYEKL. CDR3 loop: CASSREPNTIYF. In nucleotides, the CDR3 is TGCGCCAGCAGTCGAGAGCCGAACACCATATATTTT.